The rows below give T cell receptor beta chains drawn from one sample of a study of CD8+CD57+ T cells in acquired aplastic anemia. Each CDR3 protein gets one entry after TCRdb re-called the reads with MiXCR. The profile shows some 200,000 distinct CDR3 sequences, just under 50% of them singletons. Sequenced input: sorted CD4+, CD8+, or CD8+CD57+ T cells (not recorded which) from PBMCs. These receptors all stem from a human donor with aplastic anemia. The CDR3 runs from the conserved cysteine through the conserved F or W. D genes are given only for firm matches. Clone size is shown for a subset of rows, as once, few, many or a class of expanded clone.

abundance: NA; v_gene: TRBV5-6; j_gene: TRBJ2-1; d_gene: TRBD1; CDR3nt: TGTGCCAGCAAGGAAGGGACAGGGCTCTACAATGAGCAGTTCTTC; CDR3aa: CASKEGTGLYNEQFF
abundance: NA; v_gene: TRBV4-1; j_gene: TRBJ2-7; d_gene: TRBD2; CDR3nt: TGCGCCAGCAGCCAAGAAACTAGCGGAAAAACCCTTGGGCGCGAGCAGTACTTC; CDR3aa: CASSQETSGKTLGREQYF
abundance: few; v_gene: TRBV10-3; j_gene: TRBJ2-1; d_gene: TRBD2; CDR3nt: TGTGCCAGCAGTTACGGCGGGAGGTCCTACAATGAGCAGTTCTTC; CDR3aa: CASSYGGRSYNEQFF
abundance: NA; v_gene: TRBV20-1; j_gene: TRBJ2-1; d_gene: TRBD2; CDR3nt: TGCAGTGCAAACTTAGCGGGGCTCTCCTACAATGAGCAGTTCTTC; CDR3aa: CSANLAGLSYNEQFF
abundance: NA; v_gene: TRBV29-1; j_gene: TRBJ2-5; d_gene: NA; CDR3nt: TGCAGCGTTGTGTATTTACAGACCCAGTACTTC; CDR3aa: CSVVYLQTQYF
abundance: NA; v_gene: TRBV20-1; j_gene: TRBJ2-7; d_gene: NA; CDR3nt: TGCAGTGCTAGAGAGTCCTACGAGCAGTACTTC; CDR3aa: CSARESYEQYF
abundance: few; v_gene: TRBV5-4; j_gene: TRBJ2-1; d_gene: NA; CDR3nt: TGTGCCAGCAGCCGGACAACGCATTCAGGGAATGAGCAGTTCTTC; CDR3aa: CASSRTTHSGNEQFF
abundance: NA; v_gene: TRBV9; j_gene: TRBJ1-1; d_gene: TRBD1; CDR3nt: TGTGCCAGCAGCGTAATCGGGACAGGGGGTGAAGCTTTCTTT; CDR3aa: CASSVIGTGGEAFF
abundance: NA; v_gene: TRBV20-1; j_gene: TRBJ1-2; d_gene: NA; CDR3nt: TGCAGTGCTAGAGTAGACATCTATGGCTACACCTTC; CDR3aa: CSARVDIYGYTF
abundance: many; v_gene: TRBV6-1; j_gene: TRBJ2-7; d_gene: TRBD2; CDR3nt: TGTGCCAGCAGAACCTCGTCCCAGGGAGGGTCGAACGAGCAGTACTTC; CDR3aa: CASRTSSQGGSNEQYF
abundance: NA; v_gene: TRBV7-9; j_gene: TRBJ1-1; d_gene: NA; CDR3nt: TGTGCCAGCAGCCCCCGGACAGCGATGAACACTGAAGCTTTCTTT; CDR3aa: CASSPRTAMNTEAFF
abundance: many; v_gene: TRBV5-1; j_gene: TRBJ2-7; d_gene: TRBD1; CDR3nt: TGCGCCAGCAGCTCCCGACAGGGTAGGGACGAGCAGTACTTC; CDR3aa: CASSSRQGRDEQYF
abundance: many; v_gene: TRBV19; j_gene: TRBJ1-5; d_gene: NA; CDR3nt: TGTGCCACCTCAACCGGGACACCACTGCGCCATCAGCCCCAGCATTTT; CDR3aa: CATSTGTPLRHQPQHF
abundance: NA; v_gene: TRBV10-3; j_gene: TRBJ2-7; d_gene: NA; CDR3nt: TGTGCCACCCGCAGGGGCTACGAGCAGTACTTC; CDR3aa: CATRRGYEQYF
abundance: NA; v_gene: TRBV25-1; j_gene: TRBJ2-7; d_gene: NA; CDR3nt: TGTGCCAGCAGTGAATGGGCAGGGCCCTACGAGCAGTACTTC; CDR3aa: CASSEWAGPYEQYF
abundance: NA; v_gene: TRBV7-8; j_gene: TRBJ2-2; d_gene: TRBD2; CDR3nt: TGTGCCAGCAGCCTTAGCGGGGTGGGCACCGGGGAGCTGTTTTTT; CDR3aa: CASSLSGVGTGELFF
abundance: many; v_gene: TRBV9; j_gene: TRBJ2-3; d_gene: NA; CDR3nt: TGTGCCAGCAGCGCAGAACCTCAAGCAGATACGCAGTATTTT; CDR3aa: CASSAEPQADTQYF
abundance: few; v_gene: TRBV20-1; j_gene: TRBJ2-7; d_gene: TRBD2; CDR3nt: TGCAGTGCTCCTAGCGGAACCTACGAGCAGTACTTC; CDR3aa: CSAPSGTYEQYF
abundance: NA; v_gene: TRBV9; j_gene: TRBJ2-5; d_gene: NA; CDR3nt: TGTGCCAGCAGCGTAGAGGGACGGAGCCAAGAGACCCAGTACTTC; CDR3aa: CASSVEGRSQETQYF
abundance: NA; v_gene: TRBV24-1; j_gene: TRBJ2-5; d_gene: NA; CDR3nt: TGTGCCACCAGTGAGAACAGCCAAAGGGGGACCCAGTACTTC; CDR3aa: CATSENSQRGTQYF
abundance: few; v_gene: TRBV12-3/TRBV12-4; j_gene: TRBJ2-6; d_gene: NA; CDR3nt: TGTGCCAGCAGTCCCCAGGGTTCCTCTGGGGCCAACGTCCTGACTTTC; CDR3aa: CASSPQGSSGANVLTF
abundance: NA; v_gene: TRBV7-3; j_gene: TRBJ1-2; d_gene: NA; CDR3nt: TGTGCCAGCAGCCCCTGGACAGCGGACTATGGCTACACCTTC; CDR3aa: CASSPWTADYGYTF
abundance: once; v_gene: TRBV4-2; j_gene: TRBJ2-1; d_gene: TRBD2; CDR3nt: TGTGCCAGCAGCCCGAGACTAGCGGGGGGGCTTAGCTCCTACAATGAGCAGTTCTTC; CDR3aa: CASSPRLAGGLSSYNEQFF
abundance: NA; v_gene: TRBV7-9; j_gene: TRBJ2-7; d_gene: TRBD2; CDR3nt: TGTGCCAGCAGTAAGGTCCCTAGCGGGAGTAAGGAGCAGTACTTC; CDR3aa: CASSKVPSGSKEQYF
abundance: many; v_gene: TRBV15; j_gene: TRBJ2-5; d_gene: TRBD2; CDR3nt: TGTGCCACCAGCGGACCGGGACTAGCGGGTACCCCCCCGGAGACCCAGTACTTC; CDR3aa: CATSGPGLAGTPPETQYF
abundance: few; v_gene: TRBV15; j_gene: TRBJ1-5; d_gene: NA; CDR3nt: TGTGCCACCAGCAGAGATCAAGGGGCCAATCAGCCCCAGCATTTT; CDR3aa: CATSRDQGANQPQHF
abundance: many; v_gene: TRBV7-9; j_gene: TRBJ2-1; d_gene: NA; CDR3nt: TGTGCCAGCAGCACCTGGGCCAATGAGCAGTTCTTC; CDR3aa: CASSTWANEQFF
abundance: NA; v_gene: TRBV29-1; j_gene: TRBJ1-2; d_gene: NA; CDR3nt: TGCAGCGTTGAAGCTATGTCCTATTATGGCTACACCTTC; CDR3aa: CSVEAMSYYGYTF
abundance: NA; v_gene: TRBV3-1; j_gene: TRBJ2-3; d_gene: TRBD2; CDR3nt: TGTGCCAGCAGCCAAGACGGAGCGGGGGGCCCCCTCACAGATACGCAGTATTTT; CDR3aa: CASSQDGAGGPLTDTQYF
abundance: many; v_gene: TRBV7-6; j_gene: TRBJ1-1; d_gene: NA; CDR3nt: TGTGCCAGCAGCTTGGGTGGGGACACTGAAGCTTTCTTT; CDR3aa: CASSLGGDTEAFF
abundance: few; v_gene: TRBV15; j_gene: TRBJ1-1; d_gene: NA; CDR3nt: TGTGCCACCACGATAGGCAGTCTGAACACTGAAGCTTTCTTT; CDR3aa: CATTIGSLNTEAFF
abundance: NA; v_gene: TRBV7-9; j_gene: TRBJ1-1; d_gene: TRBD1; CDR3nt: TGTGCCAGCAGCCGTATGACAGGGGGTAACACTGAAGCTTTCTTT; CDR3aa: CASSRMTGGNTEAFF
abundance: many; v_gene: TRBV3-1; j_gene: TRBJ2-7; d_gene: NA; CDR3nt: TGTGCCAGCAGCCAAGCTCGCCTAGCGGAGCAGTACTTC; CDR3aa: CASSQARLAEQYF
abundance: NA; v_gene: TRBV10-3; j_gene: TRBJ2-7; d_gene: TRBD1; CDR3nt: TGTGCCATCAGTGAGTCGGGGGACAGGGGGGCGTTC; CDR3aa: CAISESGDRGAF
abundance: few; v_gene: TRBV6-2/TRBV6-3; j_gene: TRBJ2-3; d_gene: TRBD1; CDR3nt: TGTGCCAGCAGCCGGGACAGGATCACAGATACGCAGTATTTT; CDR3aa: CASSRDRITDTQYF
abundance: many; v_gene: TRBV4-1; j_gene: TRBJ2-5; d_gene: NA; CDR3nt: TGCGCCAGCAGCCAAGAAGCGCGAGCGCTGCAAGAGACCCAGTACTTC; CDR3aa: CASSQEARALQETQYF
abundance: NA; v_gene: TRBV2; j_gene: TRBJ2-7; d_gene: TRBD1; CDR3nt: TGTGCCAGCAGTCGGGACAGGGTAACCTACGAGCAGTACTTC; CDR3aa: CASSRDRVTYEQYF
abundance: NA; v_gene: TRBV7-2; j_gene: TRBJ1-2; d_gene: NA; CDR3nt: TGTGCCAGCAGCTTAATGTTGTCAGCAGGTGGCTACACCTTC; CDR3aa: CASSLMLSAGGYTF
abundance: NA; v_gene: TRBV11-1; j_gene: TRBJ2-7; d_gene: TRBD1; CDR3nt: TGTGCCAGCAGCTCCAGGGCGACAGGGCCGAATTACGAGCAGTACTTC; CDR3aa: CASSSRATGPNYEQYF
abundance: NA; v_gene: TRBV2; j_gene: TRBJ1-6; d_gene: NA; CDR3nt: TGTGCCAGCAGCGTCGTAGGGGAGCGGAATTCACCCCTCCACTTT; CDR3aa: CASSVVGERNSPLHF
abundance: NA; v_gene: TRBV25-1; j_gene: TRBJ1-6; d_gene: NA; CDR3nt: TGTGCCAGCAGACCTCAGGGTGACTTATATAATTCACCCCTCCACTTT; CDR3aa: CASRPQGDLYNSPLHF
abundance: NA; v_gene: TRBV7-9; j_gene: TRBJ2-7; d_gene: NA; CDR3nt: TGTGCCAGCGGCTTGAACTACGAGCAGTACTTC; CDR3aa: CASGLNYEQYF
abundance: many; v_gene: TRBV4-1; j_gene: TRBJ2-2; d_gene: NA; CDR3nt: TGCGCCAGCAGCCAAGCGGGCCGAGTCGGGGAGCTGTTTTTT; CDR3aa: CASSQAGRVGELFF
abundance: many; v_gene: TRBV5-1; j_gene: TRBJ2-3; d_gene: TRBD2; CDR3nt: TGCGCCAGCAGCCTGGGACTAGCGGGATTTACAGATACGCAGTATTTT; CDR3aa: CASSLGLAGFTDTQYF
abundance: many; v_gene: TRBV24-1; j_gene: TRBJ1-4; d_gene: TRBD1; CDR3nt: TGTGCCACCAGTGATCCCCGCGGACAGGGTTTTGAAAAACTGTTTTTT; CDR3aa: CATSDPRGQGFEKLFF
abundance: once; v_gene: TRBV3-1; j_gene: TRBJ2-1; d_gene: NA; CDR3nt: TGTGCCAGCACACAGTCTAGGGGACCCTACAATGAGCAGTTCTTC; CDR3aa: CASTQSRGPYNEQFF
abundance: few; v_gene: TRBV25-1; j_gene: TRBJ1-2; d_gene: NA; CDR3nt: TGTGCCAGCAGTGAGACAGGCCGAACTTATGGCTACACCTTC; CDR3aa: CASSETGRTYGYTF
abundance: many; v_gene: TRBV24-1; j_gene: TRBJ2-5; d_gene: NA; CDR3nt: TGTGCCACCAGTGATCCCCAGGGACTCCAAGAGACCCAGTACTTC; CDR3aa: CATSDPQGLQETQYF
abundance: NA; v_gene: TRBV25-1; j_gene: TRBJ2-1; d_gene: TRBD1; CDR3nt: TGTGCCAGCAGTGAGCTAGACGGGACAGGGTACTACAATGAGCAGTTCTTC; CDR3aa: CASSELDGTGYYNEQFF
abundance: few; v_gene: TRBV11-1; j_gene: TRBJ2-1; d_gene: TRBD2; CDR3nt: TGTGCCAGCAGCCCGGGGACTAGCGGGAGGACCAATGAGCAGTTCTTC; CDR3aa: CASSPGTSGRTNEQFF
abundance: NA; v_gene: TRBV13; j_gene: TRBJ1-4; d_gene: NA; CDR3nt: TGTGCCAGCAGCCCTAACCGCCCAGGGGCAGCTAATGAAAAACTGTTTTTT; CDR3aa: CASSPNRPGAANEKLFF
abundance: many; v_gene: TRBV19; j_gene: TRBJ1-3; d_gene: NA; CDR3nt: TGTGCCAGTAGGGTCGACAGATCTGGAAACACCATATATTTT; CDR3aa: CASRVDRSGNTIYF